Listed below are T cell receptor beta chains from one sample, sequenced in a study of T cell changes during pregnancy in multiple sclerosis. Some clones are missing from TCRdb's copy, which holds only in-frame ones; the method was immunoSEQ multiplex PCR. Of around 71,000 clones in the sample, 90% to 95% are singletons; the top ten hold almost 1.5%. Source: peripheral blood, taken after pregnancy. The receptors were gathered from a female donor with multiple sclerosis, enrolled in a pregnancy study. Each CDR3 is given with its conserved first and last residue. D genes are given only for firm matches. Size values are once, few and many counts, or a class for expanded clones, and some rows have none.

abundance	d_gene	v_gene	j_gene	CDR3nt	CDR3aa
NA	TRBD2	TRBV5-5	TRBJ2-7	TGTGCCAGCAGCTTGGTTCCTAGCGGGAGCTCCTACGAGCAGTACTTC	CASSLVPSGSSYEQYF
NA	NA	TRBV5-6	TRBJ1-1	TGTGCCAGCAGCAAACCGGGACTCAAGAACACTGAAGCTTTCTTT	CASSKPGLKNTEAFF
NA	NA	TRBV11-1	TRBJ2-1	TGTGCCAGCAGCTTAGTTTCCCTCTACAATGAGCAGTTCTTC	CASSLVSLYNEQFF
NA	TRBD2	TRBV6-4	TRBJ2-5	TGTGCCAGCAGCCCAGAGACTAGCGGGCGGGAGACCCAGTACTTC	CASSPETSGRETQYF
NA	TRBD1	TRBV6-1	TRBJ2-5	TGTGCCAGCAGTGAAGGACAGGGGGGGTCGGAGACCCAGTACTTC	CASSEGQGGSETQYF
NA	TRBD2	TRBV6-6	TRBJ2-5	TGTGCCAGCAGTCGGGGTCAAGCGGGGGCGGAGACCCAGTACTTC	CASSRGQAGAETQYF
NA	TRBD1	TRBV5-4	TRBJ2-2	TGTGCCAGCAGCTTACAGGGGACAAGCGGGGAGCTGTTTTTT	CASSLQGTSGELFF
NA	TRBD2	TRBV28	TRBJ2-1	TGTGCCAGCAGTCCTAGCGGGAGGGCTTACAATGAGCAGTTCTTC	CASSPSGRAYNEQFF
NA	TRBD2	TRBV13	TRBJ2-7	TGTGCCAGCAGCTTAGGCCGGGCGGGAGCGGTTCACGAGCAGTACTTC	CASSLGRAGAVHEQYF
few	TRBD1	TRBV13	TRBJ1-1	TGTGCCAGCAGATGGTATGAGACAGGGGCTGAAGCTTTCTTT	CASRWYETGAEAFF
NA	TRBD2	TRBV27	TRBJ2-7	TGTGCCAGCAGCCCTTCCAGCGGGGAAAGCTCCTACGAGCAGTACTTC	CASSPSSGESSYEQYF
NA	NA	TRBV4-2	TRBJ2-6	TGTGCCAGCAGCCAAAGTTCTAGGAGCTCTGGGGCCAACGTCCTGACTTTC	CASSQSSRSSGANVLTF
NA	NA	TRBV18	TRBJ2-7	TGTGCCAGCTCACCGGTAGCCTACGAGCAGTACTTC	CASSPVAYEQYF
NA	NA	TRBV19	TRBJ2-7	TGTGCCAGTCTTGGAAGGACACCCCCCTACGAGCAGTACTTC	CASLGRTPPYEQYF
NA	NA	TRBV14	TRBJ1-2	TGTGCCAGCAGCCAAGGCCATCCGGGAGGCTACACCTTC	CASSQGHPGGYTF
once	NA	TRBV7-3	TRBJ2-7	TGTGCCAGCAGCTTCAGGGACGCGACTAGGGGTTACGAGCAGTACTTC	CASSFRDATRGYEQYF
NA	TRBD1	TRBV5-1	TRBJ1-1	TGCGCCAGCAGCTTGTTGCAGGGGGCGCGGGTTAACACTGAAGCTTTCTTT	CASSLLQGARVNTEAFF
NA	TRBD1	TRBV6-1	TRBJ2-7	TGTGCCAGCAGATGGACAGGGGAGATCTACGAGCAGTACTTC	CASRWTGEIYEQYF
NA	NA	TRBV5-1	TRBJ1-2	TGCGCCAGCAGCTTGGGGTCTGGAGCAGCGGGCTATGGCTACACCTTC	CASSLGSGAAGYGYTF
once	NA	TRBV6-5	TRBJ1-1	TGTGCCAGCAGTTACTCGGCAGGGGTAGCTGAAGCTTTCTTT	CASSYSAGVAEAFF
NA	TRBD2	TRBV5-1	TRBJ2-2	TGCGCCAGCAGTAGCGGGATAGGGGGCACCGGGGAGCTGTTTTTT	CASSSGIGGTGELFF
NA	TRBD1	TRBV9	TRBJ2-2	TGTGCCAGCAGCGTGGACAGGGGGCAGGCCACCGGGGAGCTGTTTTTT	CASSVDRGQATGELFF
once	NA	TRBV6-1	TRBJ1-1	TGTGCCAGCCGAGAGGGAACAGTCGGAACTGAAGCTTTCTTT	CASREGTVGTEAFF
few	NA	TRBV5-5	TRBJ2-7	TGTGCCAGCAGCCTGGTGTGGAGTAACTACGAGCAGTACTTC	CASSLVWSNYEQYF
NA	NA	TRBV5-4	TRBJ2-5	TGTGCCAGCAGCTGGGGAGTGGGCGGGCGAGAGACCCAGTACTTC	CASSWGVGGRETQYF
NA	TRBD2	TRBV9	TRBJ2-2	TGTGCCAGCGCCCAGGGTAGCGGGAGAGGTGGCGGGGAGCTGTTTTTT	CASAQGSGRGGGELFF
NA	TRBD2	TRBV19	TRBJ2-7	TGTGCCAGTAGTATACGCGGGAGGGGACTCGAGCAGTACTTC	CASSIRGRGLEQYF
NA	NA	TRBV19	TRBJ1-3	TGTGCCAGTAGTATAGGGGGAGGCGGAAACACCATATATTTT	CASSIGGGGNTIYF
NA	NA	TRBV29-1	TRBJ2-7	TGCAGCGTTGAGGACTATTACGAGCAGTACTTC	CSVEDYYEQYF
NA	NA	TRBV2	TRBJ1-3	TGTGCCAGCAGTGAAAGAGGAGAGGGCGGTGGAAACACCATATATTTT	CASSERGEGGGNTIYF
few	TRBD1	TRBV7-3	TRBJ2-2	TGTGCCAGCAGGTTGGACAGGGCCCCCGGGGAGCTGTTTTTT	CASRLDRAPGELFF
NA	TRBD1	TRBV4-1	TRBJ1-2	TGCGCCAGCAGCCCCGGACAGGGAGCTAACTATGGCTACACCTTC	CASSPGQGANYGYTF
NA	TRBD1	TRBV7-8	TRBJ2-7	TGTGCCAGCAGCTTAGTTGGGACAGGGATCTCCTACGAGCAGTACTTC	CASSLVGTGISYEQYF
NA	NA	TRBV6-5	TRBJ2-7	TGTGCCAGCAGGGACACCTACGAGCAGTACTTC	CASRDTYEQYF
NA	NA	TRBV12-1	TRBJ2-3	TGTGCCAGCAGCCCAGGACTTTGTACGCAGTATTTT	CASSPGLCTQYF
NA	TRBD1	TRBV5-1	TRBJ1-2	TGCGCCAGCAGCCTGGGACCGCTTTTGACAGGGATCTATGGCTACACCTTC	CASSLGPLLTGIYGYTF
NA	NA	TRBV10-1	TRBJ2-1	TGCGCCAGTAGCGGAGGGAACTACAATGAGCAGTTCTTC	CASSGGNYNEQFF
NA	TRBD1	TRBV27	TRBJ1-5	TGTGCCAGCAGTTTAAGGGACAGAAATCAGCCCCAGCATTTT	CASSLRDRNQPQHF
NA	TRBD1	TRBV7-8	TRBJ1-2	TGTGCCAGCAGCCCTCCGGGACAGGGGCCTCGTTCGGCTGGCTACACCTTC	CASSPPGQGPRSAGYTF
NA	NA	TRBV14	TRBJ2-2	TGTGCCAGCAGCCACCGGACTGGGAACACCGGGGAGCTGTTTTTT	CASSHRTGNTGELFF
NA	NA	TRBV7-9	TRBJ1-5	TGTGCCAGCAGCTTAGGGGAAGGGGCCCAGCATTTT	CASSLGEGAQHF
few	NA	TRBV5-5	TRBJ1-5	TGTGCCAGCAGCCCCACTCACAGTGGCAATCAGCCCCAGCATTTT	CASSPTHSGNQPQHF
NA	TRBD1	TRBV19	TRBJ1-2	TGTGCCAGTAGTATCCGTGGGACAGGGGGCAGGAACTATGGCTACACCTTC	CASSIRGTGGRNYGYTF
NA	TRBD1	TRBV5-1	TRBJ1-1	TGCGCCAGCAGCCATTCGGGACAGGGTTTTACTGAAGCTTTCTTT	CASSHSGQGFTEAFF
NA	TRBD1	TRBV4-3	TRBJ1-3	TGCGCCAGCAGCCAAGAAAACGAGGGGGCCGGAAACACCATATATTTT	CASSQENEGAGNTIYF
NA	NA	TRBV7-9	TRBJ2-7	TGTGCCAGCAGCTTAGCTCCAGGGGCCTACGAGCAGTACTTC	CASSLAPGAYEQYF
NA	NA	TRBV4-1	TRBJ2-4	TGCGCCAGCAGCCAAGATCGGGCAGGGATATACATTCAGTACTTC	CASSQDRAGIYIQYF
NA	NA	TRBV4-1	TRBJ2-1	TGCGCCAGCAGCCAAGTGACTCCTAGGAATGAGCAGTTCTTC	CASSQVTPRNEQFF
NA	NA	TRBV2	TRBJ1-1	TGTGCCAGCAGCGGTACCCCGAGTAACACTGAAGCTTTCTTT	CASSGTPSNTEAFF
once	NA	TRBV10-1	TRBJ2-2	TGCGCCAGCAGTGAGAGCCTTGTAAGAACCGGGGAGCTGTTTTTT	CASSESLVRTGELFF
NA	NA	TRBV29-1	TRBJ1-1	TGCAGCGTAGCACCCCAGGATGGGTTCCCTGAAGCTTTCTTT	CSVAPQDGFPEAFF
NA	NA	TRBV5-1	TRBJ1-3	TGCGCCAGCAGCCACGGGGGTGAGGGAAACACCATATATTTT	CASSHGGEGNTIYF